This entry features one TCR beta chain sequence. The source of the sample is a study of blood T cell repertoires in COVID-19. Overall study: Sample material is recorded as cDNA or gDNA derived from T cells, B-cell-depleted T cells, or PBMCs.

In the authors' methods: Counts of nucleated cells, estimated from reference gene primer amplification, were obtained. The data were produced by immunoSEQ multiplex PCR, yet TCRdb's version contains in-frame clones alone and is incomplete. D and trimming were read from the DNA, whereas the V and J calls and clone size are those reported in that table. Of more than 90,000 clones detected, around nine tenths appear once; the ten largest clones hold approximately 4%. Sequencing was carried out using peripheral blood. The TCR was taken from a man aged 35 to 55 with acute or convalescent COVID-19.

CDR3 amino acids: CASSEMGQGGNQPQHF. The CDR3 bases are TGTGCCAGCAGTGAAATGGGACAGGGAGGCAATCAGCCCCAGCATTTT. The chain joins TRBV6-1 to TRBJ1-5; 9 bases are shared with TRBD1. V gave up 2 bases and J gave up 2 bases; unmatched junction bases: 4. Germline V gene data show CDR1 as MNHNS and CDR2 as SASEGT. This CDR3 comprises 16 residues.